This entry concerns a single TCR beta chain. No antigen is known for it. Per-nucleotide qualities are absent, and no much larger clonotype sits a single base away. The data were obtained in a study of T-cell reconstitution after alpha-beta-depleted transplantation in children (dated by TCRdb to the mid-2010s). The study in broad terms: T-cell immune reconstitution after TCRalphabeta/CD19-depleted allogeneic hematopoietic cell transplantation in children was quantitatively tracked in the study by means of TCR repertoire profiling. The research as a whole found: The apparently early recovery of alphabetaT-cell counts about two months after transplant reportedly depended on only several hundred rapidly expanded clones that came from non-depleted graft cells. Over subsequent months, a decline in hyperexpanded clone frequencies was noted, and after one year, T-cell counts and TCRbeta diversity were mostly ascribed to newly produced T cells. In some patients, the high TCRbeta diversity seen at day 60 was put down to recipient T cells and intrathymic progenitors that had survived conditioning.

Library generation was performed with PCR. Sequencing relied on an Illumina HiSeq 2500. TCR library preparation used molecular barcoding, with unique molecular identifiers applied to normalize quantification of the TCRbeta repertoire. TCRdb reprocessed the public reads (quality trimming at Q25 with fastp, clone calling with MiXCR) and kept in-frame beta chains. Records with the same CDR3 protein are collapsed into one entry carrying the most frequent genes and DNA. Across this sample there are approximately 500,000 distinct CDR3 sequences, with 10% to 13% seen only once. The ten top clones hold around 2% of the sample. The treatment or condition label, as the study defines it: allogeneic hematopoietic cell transplantation with graft depleted of TCRalphabeta T cells and CD19 B cells. Transplant recipients were children who received TCRalphabeta/CD19-depleted allogeneic hematopoietic cell grafts. Source: PBMCs, taken before TCRalphabeta/CD19-depleted stem cell transplant. The source is a child aged 2 to 15 with inherited bone marrow failure, due to receive a stem cell transplant.

The CDR3 reads CASSYSRSSYNEQFF. At the DNA level, the sequence is TGTGCCAGCAGTTACTCGAGAAGCTCCTACAATGAGCAGTTCTTC. The chain was built from TRBV6-2 or TRBV6-3 and TRBJ2-1, with the D gene uncertain. The CDR3 goes from the cysteine to the phenylalanine over 15 residues. The entry retains the CDR3 DNA only, 45 bases that are in frame from base 1. V is shortened by 0 bases, J by 0 bases, and the region joining them spans 6 bases. CDR1 MNHEY and CDR2 SVGEGT are derived from the germline V gene.